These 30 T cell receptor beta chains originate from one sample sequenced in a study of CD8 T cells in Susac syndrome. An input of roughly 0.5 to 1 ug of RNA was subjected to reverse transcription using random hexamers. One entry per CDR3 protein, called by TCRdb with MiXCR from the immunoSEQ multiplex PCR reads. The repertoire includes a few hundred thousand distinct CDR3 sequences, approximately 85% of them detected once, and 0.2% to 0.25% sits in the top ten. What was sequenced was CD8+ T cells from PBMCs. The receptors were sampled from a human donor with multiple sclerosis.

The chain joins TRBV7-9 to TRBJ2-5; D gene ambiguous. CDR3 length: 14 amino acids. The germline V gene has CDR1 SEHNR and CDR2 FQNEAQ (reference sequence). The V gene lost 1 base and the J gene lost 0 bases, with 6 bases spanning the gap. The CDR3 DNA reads TGTGCCAGCAGCTTAGATTCGCACCAAGAGACCCAGTACTTC. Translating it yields CASSLDSHQETQYF.

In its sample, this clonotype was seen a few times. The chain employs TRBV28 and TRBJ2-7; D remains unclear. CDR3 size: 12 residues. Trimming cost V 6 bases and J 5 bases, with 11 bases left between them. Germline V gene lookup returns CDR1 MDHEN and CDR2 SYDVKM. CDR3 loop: CASSLGRDEQYF. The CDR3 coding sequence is TGTGCCAGCAGCCTTGGACGCGACGAGCAGTACTTC.

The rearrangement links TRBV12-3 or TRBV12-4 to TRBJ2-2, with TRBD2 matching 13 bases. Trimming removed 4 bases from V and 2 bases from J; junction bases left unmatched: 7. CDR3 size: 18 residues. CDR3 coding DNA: TGTGCCAGCAGTTCCGCCGGGACTAGCGGGGTAAACACCGGGGAGCTGTTTTTT. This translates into CASSSAGTSGVNTGELFF.

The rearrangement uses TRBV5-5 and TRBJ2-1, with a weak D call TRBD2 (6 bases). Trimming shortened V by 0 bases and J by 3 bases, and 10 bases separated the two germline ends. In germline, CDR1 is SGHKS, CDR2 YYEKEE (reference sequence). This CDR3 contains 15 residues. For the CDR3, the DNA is TGTGCCAGCAGCTTGGGGGACTGGTACTACAATGAGCAGTTCTTC. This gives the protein CASSLGDWYYNEQFF.

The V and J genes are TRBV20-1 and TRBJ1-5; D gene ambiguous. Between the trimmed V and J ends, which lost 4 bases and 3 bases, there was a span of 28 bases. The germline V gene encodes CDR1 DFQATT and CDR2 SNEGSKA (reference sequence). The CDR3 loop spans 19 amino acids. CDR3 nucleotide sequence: TGCAGTGCTAATAAGTATGTTTTTAGCGGCAGCAGATCCAATCAGCCCCAGCATTTT. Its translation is CSANKYVFSGSRSNQPQHF.

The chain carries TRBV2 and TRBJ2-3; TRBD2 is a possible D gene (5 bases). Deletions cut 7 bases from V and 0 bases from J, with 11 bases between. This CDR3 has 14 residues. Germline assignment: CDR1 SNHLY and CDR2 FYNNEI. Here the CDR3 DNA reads TGTGCCAGCACCCCCCAGCGGAGCACAGATACGCAGTATTTT. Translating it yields CASTPQRSTDTQYF.

The CDR3 nucleotides read TGCGCCAGCAGCCAACTACTACAGGGGGGAAATGAAAAACTGTTTTTT. This encodes CASSQLLQGGNEKLFF. This rearrangement joins TRBV4-3 to TRBJ1-4, with 8 bases identical to TRBD1. CDR1 LGHNA and CDR2 YSLEER come from the germline V gene. The CDR3 loop spans 16 amino acids. Losses at the gene ends were 2 bases for V and 5 bases for J; bases not matched to a gene: 7.

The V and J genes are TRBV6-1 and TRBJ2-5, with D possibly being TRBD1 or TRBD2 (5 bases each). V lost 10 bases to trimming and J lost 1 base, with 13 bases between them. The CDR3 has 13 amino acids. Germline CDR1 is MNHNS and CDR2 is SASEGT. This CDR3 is CAISGTLQETQYF. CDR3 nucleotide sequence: TGTGCCATCTCCGGGACGCTCCAAGAGACCCAGTACTTC.

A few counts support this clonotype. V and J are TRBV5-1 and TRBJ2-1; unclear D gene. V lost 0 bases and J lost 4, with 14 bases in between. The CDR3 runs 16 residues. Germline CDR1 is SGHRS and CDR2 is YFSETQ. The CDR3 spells CASSLDRAFTYNEQFF. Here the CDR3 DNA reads TGCGCCAGCAGCTTGGATCGGGCCTTCACGTACAATGAGCAGTTCTTC. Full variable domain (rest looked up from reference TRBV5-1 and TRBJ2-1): KAGVTQTPRYLIKTRGQQVTLSCSPISGHRSVSWYQQTPGQGLQFLFEYFSETQRNKGNFPGRFSGRQFSNSRSEMNVSTLELGDSALYLCASSLDRAFTYNEQFFGPGTRLTVL.

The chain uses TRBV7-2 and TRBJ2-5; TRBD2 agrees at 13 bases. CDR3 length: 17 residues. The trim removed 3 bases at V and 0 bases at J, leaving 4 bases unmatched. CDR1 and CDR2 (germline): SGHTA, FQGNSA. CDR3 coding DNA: TGTGCCAGCAGCTTTGGACTAGCGGGGGTGTACCAAGAGACCCAGTACTTC. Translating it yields CASSFGLAGVYQETQYF.

The CDR3, as DNA: TGTGCCAGCAGCGTAGGGGGCCCCGGATTCACTGAAGCTTTCTTT. Its translation: CASSVGGPGFTEAFF. The chain recombines TRBV9 with TRBJ1-1; a possible D gene is TRBD1 (5 bases). Germline CDR1 reads SGDLS; CDR2 reads YYNGEE. V was cut by 0 bases and J by 4 bases, with 13 bases left in between. This CDR3 comprises 15 residues. The full variable domain, with the rest looked up from reference TRBV9 and TRBJ1-1, is DSGVTQTPKHLITATGQRVTLRCSPRSGDLSVYWYQQSLDQGLQFLIQYYNGEERAKGNILERFSAQQFPDLHSELNLSSLELGDSALYFCASSVGGPGFTEAFFGQGTRLTVV.

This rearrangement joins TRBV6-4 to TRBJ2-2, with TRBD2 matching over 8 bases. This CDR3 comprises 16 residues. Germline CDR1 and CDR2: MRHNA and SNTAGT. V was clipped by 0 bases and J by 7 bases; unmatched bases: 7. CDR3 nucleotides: TGTGCCAGCAGTGACTCCAGCGGGAGCGACGTCGGGGAGCTGTTTTTT. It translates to CASSDSSGSDVGELFF.

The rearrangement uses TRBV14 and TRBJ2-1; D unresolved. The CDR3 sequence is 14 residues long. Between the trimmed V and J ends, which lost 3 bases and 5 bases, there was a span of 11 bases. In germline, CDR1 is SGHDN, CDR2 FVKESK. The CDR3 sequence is CASSQVQRHNEQFF. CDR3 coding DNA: TGTGCCAGCAGCCAGGTACAACGACACAATGAGCAGTTCTTC.

CDR3 region: CASSTLPGDSGNTIYF. The CDR3, as DNA: TGTGCCAGCAGTACGCTTCCAGGCGACTCTGGAAACACCATATATTTT. This chain uses TRBV28 with TRBJ1-3; the D is unclear. V lost 5 bases, J lost 0 bases, and 14 bases lay in between. CDR1 is MDHEN, CDR2 SYDVKM, per germline. The CDR3 is made up of 16 amino acids.

In nucleotides, the CDR3 is TGTGCCAGCAGTGGGTCAACTAATGAAAAACTGTTTTTT. Residues: CASSGSTNEKLFF. V usage is TRBV28 and J usage is TRBJ1-4; no firm D call. The germline V and J ends were trimmed by 5 bases and 0 bases, with 4 bases remaining between them. Per germline, CDR1 MDHEN and CDR2 SYDVKM. The CDR3 has 13 amino acids.

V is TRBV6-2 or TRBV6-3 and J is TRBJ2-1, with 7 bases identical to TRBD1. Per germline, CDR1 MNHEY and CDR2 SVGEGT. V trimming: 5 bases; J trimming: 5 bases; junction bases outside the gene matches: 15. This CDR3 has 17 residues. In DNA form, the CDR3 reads TGTGCCAGCAGTCCTCGACAGGGTCGCCCTGGAAACAATGAGCAGTTCTTC. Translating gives CASSPRQGRPGNNEQFF.

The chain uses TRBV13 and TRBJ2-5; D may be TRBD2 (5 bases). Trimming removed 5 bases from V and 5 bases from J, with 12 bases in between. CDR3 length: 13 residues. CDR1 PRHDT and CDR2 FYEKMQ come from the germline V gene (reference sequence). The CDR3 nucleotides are TGTGCCAGCAGCCCAGAGGGAAGGGAGACCCAGTACTTC. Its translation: CASSPEGRETQYF.

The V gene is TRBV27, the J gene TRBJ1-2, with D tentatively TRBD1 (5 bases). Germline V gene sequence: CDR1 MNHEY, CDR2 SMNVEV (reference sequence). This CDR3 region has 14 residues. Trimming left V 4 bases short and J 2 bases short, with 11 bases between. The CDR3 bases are TGTGCCAGCAGTTACGGGGCAGCAAACTATGGCTACACCTTC. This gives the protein CASSYGAANYGYTF.

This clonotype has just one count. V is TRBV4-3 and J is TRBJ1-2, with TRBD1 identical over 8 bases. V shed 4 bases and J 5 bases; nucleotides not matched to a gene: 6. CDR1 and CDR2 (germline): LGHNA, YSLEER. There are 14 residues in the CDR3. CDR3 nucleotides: TGCGCCAGCAGCCCGGACAGGGCAGAATATGGCTACACCTTC. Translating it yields CASSPDRAEYGYTF.

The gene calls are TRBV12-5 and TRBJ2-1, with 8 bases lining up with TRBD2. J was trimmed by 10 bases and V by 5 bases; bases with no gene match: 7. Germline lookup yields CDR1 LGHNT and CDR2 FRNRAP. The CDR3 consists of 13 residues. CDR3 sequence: CASGPGRAGEQFF. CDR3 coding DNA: TGTGCTAGTGGTCCCGGGAGGGCCGGGGAGCAGTTCTTC.

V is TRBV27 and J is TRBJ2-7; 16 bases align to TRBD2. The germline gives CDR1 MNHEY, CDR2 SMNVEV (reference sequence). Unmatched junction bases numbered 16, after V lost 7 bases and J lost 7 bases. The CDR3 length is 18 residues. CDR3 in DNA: TGTGCCAGCACCCAAACCGGGACTAGCGGGAGGGCCTTGTGGGAGCAGTACTTC. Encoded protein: CASTQTGTSGRALWEQYF.

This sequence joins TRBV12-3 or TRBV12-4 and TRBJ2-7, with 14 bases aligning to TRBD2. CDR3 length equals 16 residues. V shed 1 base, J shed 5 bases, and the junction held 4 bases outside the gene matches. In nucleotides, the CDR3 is TGTGCCAGCAGTTTAGAGACTAGCGGGAGGGTGGACGAGCAGTACTTC. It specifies CASSLETSGRVDEQYF.

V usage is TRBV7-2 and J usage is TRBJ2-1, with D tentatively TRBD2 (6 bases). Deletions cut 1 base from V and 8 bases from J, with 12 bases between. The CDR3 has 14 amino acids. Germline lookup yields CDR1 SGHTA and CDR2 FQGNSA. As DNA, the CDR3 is TGTGCCAGCAGCTTAGGGCCGGGGGACCATGAGCAGTTCTTC. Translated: CASSLGPGDHEQFF. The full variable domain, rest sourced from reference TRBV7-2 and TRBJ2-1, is GAGVSQSPSNKVTEKGKDVELRCDPISGHTALYWYRQSLGQGLEFLIYFQGNSAPDKSGLPSDRFSAERTGGSVSTLTIQRTQQEDSAVYLCASSLGPGDHEQFFGPGTRLTVL.

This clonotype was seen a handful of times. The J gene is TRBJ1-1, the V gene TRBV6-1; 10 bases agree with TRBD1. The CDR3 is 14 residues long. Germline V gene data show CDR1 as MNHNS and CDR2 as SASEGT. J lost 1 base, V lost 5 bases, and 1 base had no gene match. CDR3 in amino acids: CASSWDRGNTEAFF. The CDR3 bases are TGTGCCAGCAGTTGGGACAGGGGGAACACTGAAGCTTTCTTT.

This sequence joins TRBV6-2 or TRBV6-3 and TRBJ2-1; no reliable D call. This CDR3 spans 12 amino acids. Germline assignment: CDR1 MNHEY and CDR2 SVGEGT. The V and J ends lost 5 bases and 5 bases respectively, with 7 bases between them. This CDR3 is CASSRSNNEQFF. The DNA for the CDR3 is TGTGCCAGCAGTCGCAGTAACAATGAGCAGTTCTTC.

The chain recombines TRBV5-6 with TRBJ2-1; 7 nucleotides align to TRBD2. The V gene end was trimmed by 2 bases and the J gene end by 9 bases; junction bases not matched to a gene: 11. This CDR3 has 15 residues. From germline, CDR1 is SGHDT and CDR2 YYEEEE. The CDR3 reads CASSLKLAPWIEQFF. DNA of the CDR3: TGTGCCAGCAGCTTAAAACTAGCGCCTTGGATTGAGCAGTTCTTC.

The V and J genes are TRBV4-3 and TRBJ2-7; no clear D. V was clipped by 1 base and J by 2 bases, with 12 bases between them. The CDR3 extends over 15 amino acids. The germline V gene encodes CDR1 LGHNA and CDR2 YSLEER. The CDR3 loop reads CASSQAVGVAYEQYF. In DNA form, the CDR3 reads TGCGCCAGCAGCCAAGCCGTCGGCGTAGCCTACGAGCAGTACTTC.

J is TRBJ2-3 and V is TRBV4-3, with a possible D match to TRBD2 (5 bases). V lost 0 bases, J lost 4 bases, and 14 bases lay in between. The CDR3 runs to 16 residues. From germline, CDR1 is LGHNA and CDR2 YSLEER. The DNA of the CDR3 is TGCGCCAGCAGCCAAGACACGCGGGCCATGGCAGATACGCAGTATTTT. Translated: CASSQDTRAMADTQYF.

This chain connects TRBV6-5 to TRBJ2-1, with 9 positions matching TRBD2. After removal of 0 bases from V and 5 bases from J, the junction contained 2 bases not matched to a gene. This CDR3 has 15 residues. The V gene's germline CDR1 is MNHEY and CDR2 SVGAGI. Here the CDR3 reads CASSYSASGNNEQFF. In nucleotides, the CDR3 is TGTGCCAGCAGTTACTCGGCTAGCGGGAACAATGAGCAGTTCTTC.

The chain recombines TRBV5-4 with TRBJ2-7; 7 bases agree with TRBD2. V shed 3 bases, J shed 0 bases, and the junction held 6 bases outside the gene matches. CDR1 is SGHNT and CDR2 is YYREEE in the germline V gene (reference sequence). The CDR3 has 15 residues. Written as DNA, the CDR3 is TGTGCCAGCAGCTCCCTGGGGGGGAGCTCCTACGAGCAGTACTTC. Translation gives CASSSLGGSSYEQYF.